This record concerns one TCR beta chain sequence. Its cognate antigen is unknown. The entry originates in a study of cytomegalovirus exposure and HLA in healthy donors. Study as a whole: An early data release held 70 million to 90 million unique TCRs from HLA-typed donors.

Germline trimming cut 0 bases from V and 5 bases from J; bases unmatched to any gene: 6. The CDR3 is 15 residues long. Germline V gene lookup returns CDR1 SGHRS and CDR2 YFSETQ. General study points: Clonal expansion, a later analysis showed, was greater in HLA-associated TCR beta chains than in equally common others. A later analysis by the authors found several of the most significant clusters apparently linked to common viral pathogens.

It was with 60 Vbeta and 13 Jbeta primers that the PCR ran. Under the authors' procedure: Counted up in a later analysis, unique TCR beta chains came to some 80 million, with around 9.9 million shared. Data came from immunoSEQ multiplex PCR; TCRdb stores just in-frame clones and leaves some out. The D gene and trimming were derived from the DNA, and the V and J assignments and clone size from that table. The sample lists over 150,000 clones, 70% to 90% seen once, with 2.4% in the top ten. The chain is built from TRBV5-1 and TRBJ2-5; 8 bases fit TRBD2. Source material: PBMCs. This clonotype was sampled from a male donor in good health and CMV-seronegative. For the CDR3, the DNA is TGCGCCAGCAGCTTGGCCGGGACTAGGGTCGAGACCCAGTACTTC. This sequence encodes CASSLAGTRVETQYF.